Below, one T cell receptor (beta chain) is given with its context. Antigen: not known. Generated by immunoSEQ multiplex PCR, the TCRdb table keeps only in-frame clones and is missing some. The data hold about 84,000 clones, with about 85% observed a single time. These data originate in a study of OX40 agonist ivuxolimab in advanced cancers. Turning to the study itself: Dose-escalation patients suffered from hepatocellular carcinoma, melanoma, renal cell or head and neck cancer. Having had anti-PD-1, anti-PD-L1 or anti-CTLA-4 therapy before was allowed, and roughly 40% had some. Study findings and constraints: Some patients without response likewise showed low normalized clonal expansion.

Germline assignment: CDR1 LNHDA and CDR2 SQIVND (reference sequence). This CDR3 region has 13 residues. Trimming stripped 6 bases from V and 8 bases from J, with 16 bases between. The TCR comes from an adult with an advanced solid tumor such as melanoma, head and neck, liver or kidney cancer. The chain links TRBV19 to TRBJ1-1; D gene unclear. The material sequenced was CD4+ or CD8+ T cells sorted from blood, taken in a trial of the OX40 agonist ivuxolimab. CDR3 nucleotide sequence: TGTGCCAGTAGCCCTCGGGTATCGTGGGAAGCTTTCTTT. This codes for CASSPRVSWEAFF.